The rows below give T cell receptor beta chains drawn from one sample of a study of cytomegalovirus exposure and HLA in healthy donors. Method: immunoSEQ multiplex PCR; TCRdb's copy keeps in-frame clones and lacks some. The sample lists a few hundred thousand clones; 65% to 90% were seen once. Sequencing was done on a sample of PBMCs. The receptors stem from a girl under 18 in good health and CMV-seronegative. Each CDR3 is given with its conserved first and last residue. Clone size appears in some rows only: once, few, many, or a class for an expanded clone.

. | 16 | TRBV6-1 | CASSDRAGAYTDTQYF
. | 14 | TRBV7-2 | CASSSRGSGNTIYF
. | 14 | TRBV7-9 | CASSPPGVSYEQYF
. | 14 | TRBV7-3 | CASSVDKNTGELFF
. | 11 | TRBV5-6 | CASSSFGGNTF
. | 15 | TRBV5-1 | CASSLDPGSGNTIYF
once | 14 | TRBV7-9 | CASSLGDYTGELFF
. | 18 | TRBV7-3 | CASSLEERGRGTNEKLFF
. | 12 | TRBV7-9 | CASTSRTDTQYF
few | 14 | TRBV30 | CAWGFRTESYEQYF